This T cell receptor (beta chain) was observed in a study of CDR3 diversity in severe acne. With 4 bases clipped from V and 9 bases from J, the junction kept 25 bases outside the gene matches. CDR1 is SGHRS and CDR2 is YFSETQ in the germline V gene. The CDR3 is made up of 20 amino acids. TCRdb re-called the PCR reads through MiXCR, storing one row per CDR3 protein. The data show about 93,000 distinct CDR3 sequences, roughly half seen once. Sequencing input: blood. V usage is TRBV5-1 and J usage is TRBJ1-6; TRBD1 agrees at 7 bases. This receptor was identified in a male donor in good health, serving as a control. This CDR3 is CASSETTGSYNEQEFSPLHF. The CDR3 bases are TGCGCCAGCAGCGAGACGACAGGGTCCTACAATGAGCAGGAATTTTCACCCCTCCACTTT. Full variable domain (rest looked up from reference TRBV5-1 and TRBJ1-6): KAGVTQTPRYLIKTRGQQVTLSCSPISGHRSVSWYQQTPGQGLQFLFEYFSETQRNKGNFPGRFSGRQFSNSRSEMNVSTLELGDSALYLCASSETTGSYNEQEFSPLHFGNGTRLTVT.